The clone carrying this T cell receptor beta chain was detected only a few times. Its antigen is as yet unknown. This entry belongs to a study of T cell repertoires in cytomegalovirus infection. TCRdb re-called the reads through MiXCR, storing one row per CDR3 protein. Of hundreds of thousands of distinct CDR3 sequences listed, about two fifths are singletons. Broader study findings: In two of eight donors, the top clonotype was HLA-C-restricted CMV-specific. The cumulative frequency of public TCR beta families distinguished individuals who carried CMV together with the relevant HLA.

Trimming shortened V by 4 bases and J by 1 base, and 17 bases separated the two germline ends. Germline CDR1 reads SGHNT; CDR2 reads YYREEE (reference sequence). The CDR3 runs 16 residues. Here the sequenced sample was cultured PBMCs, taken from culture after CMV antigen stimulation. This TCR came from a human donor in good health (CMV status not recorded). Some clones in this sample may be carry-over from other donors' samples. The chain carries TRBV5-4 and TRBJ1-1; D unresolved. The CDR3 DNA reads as TGTGCCAGCAGCCCCACGACCTTACAACCGAACACTGAAGCTTTCTTT. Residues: CASSPTTLQPNTEAFF.